A single sample is the source of the 23 T cell receptor beta chains below, sequenced in a study of vaccination effects on CD4 cells after COVID-19 (dated by TCRdb to the early 2020s). Receptors were amplified or captured by the immunoSEQ multiplex PCR assay. Sourced from immuneACCESS, this table was stored by TCRdb with only in-frame sequences that have V and J called. A share of the clones is absent; for the studies checked, an unresolved V gene accounts for under half, and the remainder has no known explanation. This sample lists more than 35,000 clones; around 73% were detected once. The top ten constitute approximately 15% of the sample. In the ViraFEST assay, PBMC were stimulated with viral peptide pools, and TCR sequencing was then used to find antigen-specific CD4+ T cell clonotypes based on their expansion. After around 10 days of culture, CD4+ T cells were isolated with the EasySep CD4+ T cell isolation kit. PCR-confirmed SARS-CoV-2 infection had occurred in convalescent patients between March and December 2020, before the Alpha, Beta and Delta variants emerged in the United States.

These receptors lack a known antigen. Sequences were derived from CD4+ T cells from PBMCs cultured with HCoV-NL63 spike peptides, sampled before COVID-19 vaccination. The cell subset or site label of this sample denotes: HCoV-NL63 spike overlapping peptide pool stimulation. The receptors were gathered from a human donor who had a prior SARS-CoV-2 infection.

There are a few counts of this clone. The chain combines TRBV3-1 (or the pseudogene TRBV3-2) with TRBJ1-2, with D possibly TRBD1 on 6 matching bases. Trimming removed 1 base from V and 3 bases from J, with 15 bases in between. The CDR3 contains 16 residues. Germline CDR1 is LGHDT and CDR2 is YNNKEL (reference sequence). The CDR3 nucleotides read TGTGCCAGCAGCCAAGTTGGGGGGCCGGCGGACTATGGCTACACCTTC. Translation: CASSQVGGPADYGYTF.

This clone is large in the sample. The J gene is TRBJ2-1, the V gene TRBV6-5, with 7 positions matching TRBD2. This CDR3 comprises 16 residues. Germline V gene sequence: CDR1 MNHEY, CDR2 SVGAGI. V trimming: 1 base; J trimming: 4 bases; junction bases outside the gene matches: 7. The CDR3 nucleotides are TGTGCCAGCAGTTACTATTCCGGGACTAATTACAATGAGCAGTTCTTC. It yields the protein CASSYYSGTNYNEQFF.

CDR3 sequence: CASSPFRAPWNEQFF. Written as DNA, the CDR3 is TGTGCCAGCAGCCCCTTCCGGGCCCCTTGGAATGAGCAGTTCTTC. This chain links TRBV7-8 with TRBJ2-1, with D unresolved. Germline lookup yields CDR1 SGHVS and CDR2 FQNEAQ. V lost 5 bases to trimming and J lost 7 bases, with 18 bases between them. The CDR3 spans 15 residues.

The chain is built from TRBV10-3 and TRBJ1-5; TRBD1 might be the D (5 bases). CDR1 and CDR2 (germline): ENHRY, SYGVKD. The CDR3 is 16 residues long. The V and J ends lost 6 bases and 0 bases respectively, with 15 bases between them. As DNA, the CDR3 is TGTGCCATCAGCAGAGGGACGGCTAATAGCAATCAGCCCCAGCATTTT. This codes for CAISRGTANSNQPQHF.

The rearrangement links TRBV6-6 to TRBJ2-3; no reliable D call. The V gene lost 0 bases and the J gene lost 0 bases, with 10 bases spanning the gap. The CDR3 has 16 amino acids. The germline CDR1 and CDR2 sequences are MNHNY and SVGAGI (reference sequence). Here the CDR3 reads CASSYSMTTSTDTQYF. CDR3 DNA: TGTGCCAGCAGTTACTCTATGACAACTAGCACAGATACGCAGTATTTT.

This clone was recorded a few times. The chain recombines TRBV5-4 with TRBJ1-2, with TRBD1 matching 9 bases. The CDR3 length is 15 residues. J lost 4 bases, V lost 4 bases, and 8 bases had no gene match. Germline loops: CDR1 SGHNT, CDR2 YYREEE (reference sequence). Here the CDR3 reads CASSTRTGEGYGYTF. CDR3 nucleotides: TGTGCCAGCAGCACACGGACAGGGGAGGGCTATGGCTACACCTTC.

The chain has TRBV29-1 and TRBJ2-7, with no clear D. The V and J ends lost 5 bases and 3 bases respectively, with 11 bases between them. Germline CDR1 is SQVTM and CDR2 is ANQGSEA. CDR3 length equals 12 residues. The CDR3 loop reads CSVMLGFYEQYF. The DNA for the CDR3 is TGCAGCGTTATGCTGGGATTCTACGAGCAGTACTTC.

The V and J genes are TRBV2 and TRBJ1-2, with D possibly being TRBD1 (5 bases). Germline V gene sequence: CDR1 SNHLY, CDR2 FYNNEI. V was trimmed by 0 bases and J by 4 bases, leaving 12 bases between them. The CDR3 loop spans 15 amino acids. The CDR3 DNA sequence: TGTGCCAGCAGTGAAGCGCGGGGGGTGGGCTATGGCTACACCTTC. Its protein product is CASSEARGVGYGYTF.

The chain is built from TRBV5-1 and TRBJ2-5; no definite D call. Germline loops: CDR1 SGHRS, CDR2 YFSETQ. The CDR3 is 14 residues long. V dropped 6 bases and J dropped 1 base, with 13 bases sitting between them. The CDR3 is CASKVEPPQETQYF. The DNA of the CDR3 is TGCGCCAGCAAAGTAGAACCCCCCCAAGAGACCCAGTACTTC.

This chain joins TRBV7-8 and TRBJ2-5; D is unclear. Germline V gene lookup returns CDR1 SGHVS and CDR2 FQNEAQ. The CDR3 contains 13 residues. V lost 2 bases and J lost 5, with 9 bases in between. In DNA, the CDR3 is TGTGCCAGCAGCTTACTCGCCTGGGAGACCCAGTACTTC. Protein: CASSLLAWETQYF.

This chain connects TRBV5-5 to TRBJ2-1; 14 nucleotides line up with TRBD2. Germline V gives CDR1 SGHKS, CDR2 YYEKEE (reference sequence). The CDR3 totals 15 residues. Trimming removed 2 bases from V and 9 bases from J; junction bases left unmatched: 4. CDR3 coding DNA: TGTGCCAGCAGCTTACGGACTAGCGGGGGGACTGAGCAGTTCTTC. Amino acid sequence: CASSLRTSGGTEQFF. Drawing the rest from reference TRBV5-5 and TRBJ2-1, the complete variable domain is DAGVTQSPTHLIKTRGQQVTLRCSPISGHKSVSWYQQVLGQGPQFIFQYYEKEERGRGNFPDRFSARQFPNYSSELNVNALLLGDSALYLCASSLRTSGGTEQFFGPGTRLTVL.

This clone was counted between two and nine times. The chain links TRBV7-9 to TRBJ1-1; perhaps TRBD1 as D (5 bases). Germline assignment: CDR1 SEHNR and CDR2 FQNEAQ (reference sequence). The CDR3 totals 13 residues. Trimming shortened V by 2 bases and J by 6 bases, and 10 bases separated the two germline ends. This CDR3 is CASSLIRDPEAFF. As DNA, the CDR3 is TGTGCCAGCAGCTTAATCAGGGACCCTGAAGCTTTCTTT.

The rearrangement joins TRBV4-3 to TRBJ2-1; perhaps TRBD2 as D (5 bases). The CDR3 is made up of 14 amino acids. Trimming shortened V by 2 bases and J by 5 bases, and 10 bases separated the two germline ends. The germline CDR1 and CDR2 sequences are LGHNA and YSLEER. CDR3 sequence reads: CASSQRTGDNEQFF. CDR3 nucleotide sequence: TGCGCCAGCAGCCAAAGGACTGGAGACAATGAGCAGTTCTTC.

This CDR3 reads CASSPPVMSPEAFF. In nucleotides, the CDR3 is TGTGCCAGCTCACCACCCGTTATGAGCCCTGAAGCTTTCTTT. The chain employs TRBV18 and TRBJ1-1; no firm D call. V was shortened by 0 bases and J by 6 bases, with 11 bases between the two germline ends. CDR3 length: 14 amino acids. The germline V gene has CDR1 KGHSH and CDR2 LQKENI.

The CDR3 DNA reads as TGTGCCAGCCGGGGGCAGAACTATGGCTACACCTTC. It codes for CASRGQNYGYTF. The V call is TRBV7-2, the J call TRBJ1-2; a weak D match, TRBD1 (6 bases). The CDR3 is 12 residues long. V lost 8 bases and J lost 2, with 9 bases in between. Looked up from germline, CDR1 is SGHTA and CDR2 is FQGNSA.

The chain is built from TRBV7-2 and TRBJ2-1; D perhaps matches TRBD1 (5 bases). Between the trimmed V and J ends, which lost 5 bases and 10 bases, there was a span of 21 bases. The CDR3 runs to 15 residues. Per germline, CDR1 SGHTA and CDR2 FQGNSA. CDR3 nucleotides: TGTGCCAGCAGCCCAGGGCCACCTCTCCCCCGAGAGCAGTTCTTC. It yields the protein CASSPGPPLPREQFF.

The chain combines TRBV30 with TRBJ1-6; D is unclear. Trimming shortened V by 5 bases and J by 0 bases, and 11 bases separated the two germline ends. Germline V lookup: CDR1 GTSNPN, CDR2 SVGIG (reference sequence). The length of the CDR3 is 15 residues. Written as DNA, the CDR3 is TGTGCCTGGGCCTCGAGTTTCTCCTATAATTCACCCCTCCACTTT. It yields the protein CAWASSFSYNSPLHF.

This clone was detected only a few times. The sample holds other DNA sequences that translate to the same CDR3. The gene calls are TRBV7-9 and TRBJ1-2, with a tentative D call TRBD1 (5 bases). The CDR3 spans 13 residues. The V and J ends lost 0 bases and 4 bases respectively, with 6 bases between them. The germline CDR1 and CDR2 sequences are SEHNR and FQNEAQ (reference sequence). CDR3 loop: CASSLAGGYGYTF. The CDR3 DNA reads as TGTGCCAGCAGCTTAGCGGGGGGCTATGGCTACACCTTC.

The chain employs TRBV7-9 and TRBJ1-5; the D is unclear. The CDR3 has 15 amino acids. V gave up 5 bases and J gave up 0 bases, with 11 bases separating them. The V gene's germline CDR1 is SEHNR and CDR2 FQNEAQ (reference sequence). This CDR3 is CASSPTTGSNQPQHF. CDR3 coding DNA: TGTGCCAGCAGCCCAACGACGGGTAGCAATCAGCCCCAGCATTTT.

The V and J genes are TRBV7-8 and TRBJ1-5; TRBD1 is a possible D gene (5 bases). The CDR3 covers 13 residues. The ends were cut back, 6 bases at V and 8 bases at J, with 14 bases in the middle. Germline CDR1 reads SGHVS; CDR2 reads FQNEAQ. The CDR3 DNA is TGTGCCAGCAGGAGGGACCCCCAAGAGCCCCAGCATTTT. Its translation: CASRRDPQEPQHF.

There are a few counts of this clone. This chain uses TRBV7-6 with TRBJ1-1; a weak D match, TRBD1 (5 bases). The V gene lost 1 base and the J gene lost 0 bases, with 9 bases spanning the gap. Germline V gives CDR1 SGHVS, CDR2 FNYEAQ. This CDR3 is 15 amino acids long. CDR3 sequence reads: CASSLDDRLNTEAFF. The CDR3 region has the DNA TGTGCCAGCAGCTTAGACGACAGACTGAACACTGAAGCTTTCTTT.

The rearrangement uses TRBV6-5 and TRBJ2-7; D may be TRBD2 (6 bases). The germline gives CDR1 MNHEY, CDR2 SVGAGI. This CDR3 region has 16 residues. Deletions cut 3 bases from V and 1 base from J, with 16 bases between. The CDR3 here is CASSYGGWQGSYEQYF. In DNA, the CDR3 is TGTGCCAGCAGTTATGGAGGGTGGCAGGGTTCCTACGAGCAGTACTTC.

The rearrangement links TRBV7-3 to TRBJ2-3; the D is unclear. The CDR3 is made up of 14 amino acids. V lost 2 bases and J 0 bases, leaving 6 bases between the germline ends. CDR1 and CDR2 (germline): SGHTA, FQGTGA. CDR3 bases: TGTGCCAGCAGCTTAGGTCCAAGCACAGATACGCAGTATTTT. This encodes CASSLGPSTDTQYF. The full variable domain, with the rest looked up from reference TRBV7-3 and TRBJ2-3, is GAGVSQTPSNKVTEKGKYVELRCDPISGHTALYWYRQSLGQGPEFLIYFQGTGAADDSGLPNDRFFAVRPEGSVSTLKIQRTERGDSAVYLCASSLGPSTDTQYFGPGTRLTVL.